Included here is one T cell receptor beta chain sequence, with context. Trimming shortened V by 0 bases and J by 5 bases, and 11 bases separated the two germline ends. CDR1 and CDR2 (germline): SGDLS, YYNGEE. This CDR3 spans 14 amino acids. The sample is drawn from a study of blood T cell repertoires in COVID-19. About the research overall: Italy, Spain and the United States were the sources of the convalescent and acute COVID-19 samples. T cells, B-cell-depleted T cells, or PBMCs supplied cDNA or gDNA.

Original data processing: Estimation of nucleated cell counts relied on the amplification of reference gene primers. Sequenced by immunoSEQ multiplex PCR; TCRdb stores in-frame clones only, minus some. The D gene and trimming were derived from the DNA, and the V and J assignments and clone size from that table. Here the sample spans under 150,000 clones, 70% to 85% being singletons. V usage is TRBV9 and J usage is TRBJ2-5; tentatively, D is TRBD2 (5 bases). The receptor comes from a human donor in a cohort sampled during active COVID-19. Specimen: peripheral blood. Written as DNA, the CDR3 is TGTGCCAGCAGCGTAGCTAGCTCAAGGGAGACCCAGTACTTC. Encoded protein: CASSVASSRETQYF.